The 30 T cell receptor beta chains reported below all come from one sample, sequenced in a study of T cells after yellow fever vaccination (dated by TCRdb to the late 2010s). The library was made by 5' RACE. Sequencer: Illumina HiSeq 2500. TCRdb applied fastp at Q25 and MiXCR to the public reads, then kept only in-frame beta chains. Here each entry gathers all rows of one CDR3 protein and keeps the most common genes and DNA. The sample table shows 620,000 or so distinct CDR3 sequences, and 17% are seen once. Jointly, the top ten make up 17% of the sample. The treatment or condition label, as the study defines it: live attenuated yellow fever vaccine strain. The sample consisted of PBMCs, taken about 5 days after the first yellow fever vaccination. These receptors originate from a man aged 18-30 years who received the YFV17D yellow fever vaccine.

The table lists this clonotype with a few counts. This sequence joins TRBV19 and TRBJ2-3; TRBD1 is a possible D gene (6 bases). The CDR3 length is 14 residues. Trimming cost V 8 bases and J 2 bases, with 14 bases left between them. Germline V gives CDR1 LNHDA, CDR2 SQIVND (reference sequence). CDR3: CASRRTVFTDTQYF. The CDR3 nucleotides read TGTGCCAGTCGGAGGACAGTTTTCACAGATACGCAGTATTTT.

Note on this clonotype: Germline and junction disagree at one end, which may indicate a read error. The chain recombines TRBV10-3 with TRBJ2-3, with D tentatively TRBD2 (5 bases). This CDR3 is built from 12 residues. CDR1 is ENHRY, CDR2 SYGVKD, per germline. The CDR3 spells CATSSDTDTQYF. CDR3 in DNA: TGTGCCACCAGTAGCGACACAGATACGCAGTATTTT.

This clonotype was counted a few times. J is TRBJ1-2 and V is TRBV10-2; D not resolved. Germline lookup yields CDR1 WSHSY and CDR2 SAAADI. This CDR3 has 14 amino acids. V shed 6 bases and J shed 4 bases, with 15 bases lying between them. This chain's CDR3 is CASSQDGELYGYTF. CDR3 sequence (DNA): TGCGCCAGCAGCCAGGACGGAGAGCTCTATGGCTACACCTTC.

The chain has TRBV4-2 and TRBJ2-5, with TRBD1 matching 7 bases. Germline V CDR1 and CDR2: LGHNA, YNFKEQ. V was pared by 3 bases and J by 3 bases, with 13 bases of the junction left unmatched. This CDR3 comprises 17 residues. CDR3 protein: CASSQGYVLGTEETQYF. The CDR3 DNA reads as TGTGCCAGCAGCCAGGGGTACGTTTTAGGGACAGAAGAGACCCAGTACTTC.

This clonotype was observed a handful of times. The chain couples TRBV4-1 to TRBJ1-1, with 7 bases that match TRBD1. Looked up from germline, CDR1 is MGHRA and CDR2 is YSYEKL. The CDR3 contains 16 residues. V was pared by 2 bases and J by 6 bases, with 12 bases of the junction left unmatched. CDR3 DNA sequence: TGCGCCAGCAGCCAAAACTTGGGACAGCGGAGCGCTGAAGCTTTCTTT. It yields the protein CASSQNLGQRSAEAFF.

This clonotype was picked up a small number of times. The genes are TRBV29-1 and TRBJ1-5, with a possible D match to TRBD1 (5 bases). Germline CDR1 reads SQVTM; CDR2 reads ANQGSEA. This CDR3 has 13 residues. The ends were cut back, 7 bases at V and 0 bases at J, with 10 bases in the middle. CDR3 sequence (DNA): TGCAGCGCCGGGACGGATAGCAATCAGCCCCAGCATTTT. It specifies CSAGTDSNQPQHF.

This clonotype was found a few times. The rearrangement links TRBV12-3 or TRBV12-4 to TRBJ2-2; TRBD2 agrees at 8 bases. The CDR3 loop spans 14 amino acids. The junction had 3 bases not matched to a gene; V was cut back by 3 bases and J by 6 bases. In DNA, the CDR3 is TGTGCCAGCAGTTTCGGGACTAGAGCCGGGGAGCTGTTTTTT. This sequence encodes CASSFGTRAGELFF.

V is TRBV5-4 and J is TRBJ2-5; possible D gene TRBD2, 5 bases. Germline assignment: CDR1 SGHNT and CDR2 YYREEE (reference sequence). This CDR3 has 14 residues. V was trimmed by 2 bases and J by 1 base, leaving 9 bases between them. DNA of the CDR3: TGTGCCAGCAGCTTCCGGGATTTCCAAGAGACCCAGTACTTC. It is translated as CASSFRDFQETQYF.

This clonotype was seen only a few times. This sequence joins TRBV6-2 or TRBV6-3 and TRBJ2-5; TRBD1 or TRBD2 may be the D gene (7 bases each). CDR3 size: 15 residues. The V and J ends lost 6 bases and 7 bases respectively, with 21 bases between them. Germline lookup yields CDR1 MNHEY and CDR2 SVGEGT. The CDR3 DNA reads TGTGCCAGCAGAGGATTTTTCGACAGGGAGGGGACCCAGTACTTC. This encodes CASRGFFDREGTQYF.

This clonotype has more than one count but fewer than ten. V and J are TRBV5-1 and TRBJ2-1; 7 nucleotides match TRBD1. Trimming at V came to 4 bases and at J to 5 bases, leaving 9 bases not matched to a gene. Germline CDR1 and CDR2: SGHRS and YFSETQ. CDR3 length: 15 amino acids. The CDR3 region has the DNA TGCGCCAGCAGCCCCCCAGACAGGGTCGACAATGAGCAGTTCTTC. Encoded protein: CASSPPDRVDNEQFF.

This rearrangement joins TRBV7-3 to TRBJ2-3; TRBD1 is a possible D gene (6 bases). The germline gives CDR1 SGHTA, CDR2 FQGTGA. Trimming left V 5 bases short and J 6 bases short, with 12 bases between. The CDR3 sequence is 13 residues long. The CDR3 is CASSLSQGDTQYF. The CDR3 DNA reads as TGTGCCAGCAGCCTCTCCCAGGGGGATACGCAGTATTTT.

This clonotype was counted a few times. The J gene is TRBJ2-5, the V gene TRBV7-2, with TRBD2 matching over 13 bases. The junction had 6 bases not matched to a gene; V was cut back by 4 bases and J by 7 bases. Germline lookup yields CDR1 SGHTA and CDR2 FQGNSA. The CDR3 is 15 residues long. The CDR3 DNA follows: TGTGCCAGCAGCTGGACTAGCGGGGGCCCAGGGACCCAGTACTTC. Protein sequence: CASSWTSGGPGTQYF.

This clonotype was seen a handful of times. The chain is built from TRBV1 and TRBJ1-1; TRBD1 was called by the table and not checked on the DNA. TRBV1 is shown as a pseudogene. The CDR3 totals 15 residues. The CDR3: CTSIPYTGPNTEAFF. Written as DNA, the CDR3 is TGCACCAGCATCCCTTACACAGGGCCGAACACTGAAGCTTTCTTT.

There are a few counts of this clonotype. The chain uses TRBV10-3 and TRBJ2-7; TRBD1 or TRBD2 may be the D gene (6 bases each). V dropped 0 bases and J dropped 4 bases, with 13 bases sitting between them. The CDR3 extends over 15 amino acids. Germline CDR1 reads ENHRY; CDR2 reads SYGVKD. The CDR3, as DNA: TGTGCCATCAGTGAGTCGACGGGGGCGCGGTACGAGCAGTACTTC. Its translation is CAISESTGARYEQYF.

The V and J genes are TRBV6-4 and TRBJ2-2, with a weak D call TRBD2 (6 bases). Germline-derived CDR1 and CDR2 are MRHNA and SNTAGT. The length of the CDR3 is 13 residues. Trimming removed 5 bases from V and 7 bases from J, with 11 bases in between. The CDR3 loop is CASSLLAGGELFF. In nucleotides, the CDR3 is TGTGCCAGCAGTCTACTAGCTGGCGGGGAGCTGTTTTTT.

In this sample, this clonotype turned up a few times. The chain is built from TRBV4-1 and TRBJ2-5; possibly TRBD1 or TRBD2 for D (6 bases each). Trimming cost V 0 bases and J 5 bases, with 13 bases left between them. CDR3 length: 15 amino acids. Germline CDR1 MGHRA, CDR2 YSYEKL. CDR3 DNA sequence: TGCGCCAGCAGCCAAGATTTTGGGGGGCGCGAGACCCAGTACTTC. Translating gives CASSQDFGGRETQYF.

The table lists this clonotype with many counts. DNA of the CDR3: TGCGCCAGCAGCCAGCGACCCACGAGCACAGATACGCAGTATTTT. This gives the protein CASSQRPTSTDTQYF. The chain uses TRBV4-3 and TRBJ2-3, with D unclear. Trimming took 3 bases from V and 0 from J, leaving 10 bases between them. The length of the CDR3 is 15 residues. Per the germline V gene, CDR1 is LGHNA and CDR2 is YSLEER.

This clonotype came up a few times. The genes are TRBV20-1 and TRBJ1-5; tentatively, D is TRBD1 (6 bases). The V end was cut by 1 base, the J end by 7 bases, with 14 bases between. CDR3 length: 14 residues. Germline loops: CDR1 DFQATT, CDR2 SNEGSKA (reference sequence). CDR3: CSARVFETGQPQHF. In DNA form, the CDR3 reads TGCAGTGCTAGAGTCTTCGAGACAGGACAGCCCCAGCATTTT.

This clonotype has just a few counts. This chain links TRBV12-3 or TRBV12-4 with TRBJ2-5; 9 bases align to TRBD1. The CDR3 is 12 amino acids. Trimming cost V 6 bases and J 7 bases; bases outside gene matches: 3. The CDR3 bases are TGTGCCAGCAGGGGACAGGGAGGGACCCAGTACTTC. This gives the protein CASRGQGGTQYF.

The chain employs TRBV5-1 and TRBJ2-7, with D tentatively TRBD1 (6 bases). Germline CDR1 SGHRS, CDR2 YFSETQ. The CDR3 is 15 amino acids. Between the trimmed V and J ends, which lost 4 bases and 2 bases, there was a span of 16 bases. This CDR3 is CASSATGHEAYEQYF. The CDR3 bases are TGCGCCAGCAGCGCCACGGGACATGAAGCCTACGAGCAGTACTTC. Together with reference TRBV5-1 and TRBJ2-7, the CDR3 gives the full variable domain: KAGVTQTPRYLIKTRGQQVTLSCSPISGHRSVSWYQQTPGQGLQFLFEYFSETQRNKGNFPGRFSGRQFSNSRSEMNVSTLELGDSALYLCASSATGHEAYEQYFGPGTRLTVT.

This clonotype was found a few times. V is TRBV28 and J is TRBJ1-2; the D gene is possibly TRBD1 (5 bases). CDR3 length: 12 amino acids. Looked up from germline, CDR1 is MDHEN and CDR2 is SYDVKM. V shed 8 bases and J shed 8 bases, with 15 bases lying between them. The CDR3 nucleotides read TGTGCCAGCGAGGGGACCCGGGGGGGCTACACCTTC. It is translated as CASEGTRGGYTF.

This sequence joins TRBV7-3 and TRBJ2-1; perhaps TRBD1 as D (5 bases). CDR1 is SGHTA, CDR2 FQGTGA, per germline. V was cut by 5 bases and J by 8 bases, with 19 bases left in between. The CDR3 totals 15 residues. CDR3 region: CASSVYRTFSHEQFF. Written as DNA, the CDR3 is TGTGCCAGCAGCGTATACAGGACCTTCTCCCATGAGCAGTTCTTC.

The V and J genes are TRBV12-3 or TRBV12-4 and TRBJ2-3, with TRBD1 matching 8 bases. The V gene end was trimmed by 6 bases and the J gene end by 2 bases; junction bases not matched to a gene: 7. There are 15 residues in the CDR3. CDR3: CASSPGQANTDTQYF. The CDR3 region has the DNA TGTGCCAGCAGCCCGGGACAGGCGAACACAGATACGCAGTATTTT.

This chain joins TRBV6-1 and TRBJ2-5, with D perhaps matching TRBD1 or TRBD2 (5 bases each). This CDR3 has 12 residues. Trimming cost V 2 bases and J 7 bases, with 8 bases left between them. The V gene's germline CDR1 is MNHNS and CDR2 SASEGT. The CDR3 sequence: CASSEPRGTQYF. DNA for the CDR3: TGTGCCAGCAGTGAACCGAGGGGGACCCAGTACTTC.

Only a few counts were recorded for this clonotype. The gene calls are TRBV5-1 and TRBJ2-5, with unresolved D. Deletions cut 0 bases from V and 5 bases from J, with 14 bases between. The germline CDR1 and CDR2 sequences are SGHRS and YFSETQ. The CDR3 covers 15 residues. CDR3 in amino acids: CASSLEGRRLETQYF. CDR3 sequence (DNA): TGCGCCAGCAGCTTGGAGGGTCGACGGTTGGAGACCCAGTACTTC.

This clonotype has just a few counts. The chain uses TRBV4-2 and TRBJ2-3; 9 positions agree with TRBD2. There are 15 residues in the CDR3. V gave up 3 bases and J gave up 3 bases; unmatched junction bases: 4. Germline assignment: CDR1 LGHNA and CDR2 YNFKEQ. This CDR3 reads CASSQGLAVTDTQYF. The DNA of the CDR3 is TGTGCCAGCAGCCAGGGACTAGCTGTGACAGATACGCAGTATTTT.

This clonotype was seen a handful of times. The chain carries TRBV27 and TRBJ1-5; 11 positions agree with TRBD1. Germline assignment: CDR1 MNHEY and CDR2 SMNVEV (reference sequence). V trimming: 5 bases; J trimming: 4 bases; junction bases outside the gene matches: 7. This CDR3 is 16 amino acids long. CDR3 in amino acids: CASSLGGTGGNQPQHF. The CDR3 nucleotides are TGTGCCAGCAGTCTGGGTGGGACAGGGGGGAATCAGCCCCAGCATTTT.

This rearrangement joins TRBV7-2 to TRBJ1-2; no definite D call. V lost 5 bases and J 8 bases, leaving 15 bases between the germline ends. Germline lookup yields CDR1 SGHTA and CDR2 FQGNSA. The CDR3 has 13 residues. As DNA, the CDR3 is TGTGCCAGCAGCCCCGGGTTGATCCCGGGCTACACCTTC. It translates to CASSPGLIPGYTF.

The rearrangement uses TRBV20-1 and TRBJ2-5; 7 nucleotides line up with TRBD1. The CDR3 is 12 amino acids. CDR1 is DFQATT, CDR2 SNEGSKA, per germline (reference sequence). J lost 5 bases, V lost 6 bases, and 6 bases had no gene match. The CDR3 here is CSAGTARETQYF. The CDR3 bases are TGCAGTGCCGGGACAGCAAGGGAGACCCAGTACTTC.

This clonotype has just a few counts. The genes are TRBV6-2 or TRBV6-3 and TRBJ2-5; possible D gene TRBD2, 5 bases. The CDR3 length is 13 residues. The germline V gene has CDR1 MNHEY and CDR2 SVGEGT. Trimming left V 7 bases short and J 5 bases short, with 14 bases between. This CDR3 reads CASNRGMGETQYF. CDR3 in DNA: TGTGCCAGCAATAGAGGGATGGGGGAGACCCAGTACTTC.